A selection of T cell receptor beta chains follows, all from one sample in a study of blood T cell repertoires in COVID-19. Measured with immunoSEQ multiplex PCR; TCRdb has only the in-frame clones, and not every one. The table includes 100,000 to 150,000 clones, about 80% detected once. Sequenced: peripheral blood. The receptors shown here come from a woman aged 45-65 years with acute or convalescent COVID-19. The CDR3 runs from the conserved cysteine through the conserved F or W. A D gene is named only where the DNA matches it firmly. A clone size is listed for some rows: how often the clone was seen (once, few, many), or a class if it is expanded.

j_call d_call v_call clone_size cdr3_aa cdr3_nt
TRBJ2-3 TRBD2 TRBV7-9 - CASSAGTSGKLDTQYF TGTGCCAGCAGCGCCGGGACTAGCGGAAAGTTGGATACGCAGTATTTT
TRBJ1-2 - TRBV18 - CASSPRGGPNGYTF TGTGCCAGCTCACCACGGGGAGGGCCAAATGGCTACACCTTC
TRBJ1-2 TRBD1 TRBV19 - CASQDGTGTPSGYTF TGTGCCAGTCAAGACGGGACAGGGACCCCCAGTGGCTACACCTTC
TRBJ2-1 - TRBV21-1 - CASSKVGREYNEQFF TGTGCCAGCAGCAAAGTGGGGCGGGAGTACAATGAGCAGTTCTTC
TRBJ1-4 TRBD1 TRBV19 - CASSPGQGARGEKLFF TGTGCCAGTAGTCCCGGACAGGGGGCTCGTGGTGAAAAACTGTTTTTT
TRBJ2-1 - TRBV3-1/TRBV3-2 - CASSQWTAYNEQFF TGTGCCAGCAGCCAATGGACAGCCTACAATGAGCAGTTCTTC
TRBJ1-3 - TRBV7-9 - CASTPLASGNTIYF TGTGCCAGCACCCCGCTCGCGTCTGGAAACACCATATATTTT
TRBJ1-2 - TRBV6-5 - CASNQQGAYGYTF TGTGCCAGCAACCAACAGGGAGCCTATGGCTACACCTTC
TRBJ2-1 TRBD2 TRBV28 - CASSQSGRALNEQFF TGTGCCAGCAGCCAAAGCGGGAGGGCCCTCAATGAGCAGTTCTTC
TRBJ2-2 - TRBV7-8 - CASSPDSPATGELFF TGTGCCAGCAGCCCTGATAGCCCGGCGACCGGGGAGCTGTTTTTT
TRBJ2-2 - TRBV10-2 - CASNPVWFGELFF TGCGCCAGCAATCCAGTCTGGTTCGGGGAGCTGTTTTTT
TRBJ2-1 TRBD1 TRBV6-5 - CASSQTGGQNNEQFF TGTGCCAGCAGTCAGACAGGGGGCCAGAACAATGAGCAGTTCTTC
TRBJ1-1 - TRBV6-2/TRBV6-3 - CASSYGFSAGEAFF TGTGCCAGCAGTTACGGGTTTTCGGCAGGCGAAGCTTTCTTT
TRBJ2-1 TRBD2 TRBV5-4 once CASSLGLAGDNEQFF TGTGCCAGCAGCTTGGGACTAGCGGGAGACAATGAGCAGTTCTTC
TRBJ1-4 - TRBV5-1 - CASSLIPSNNEKLFF TGCGCCAGCAGCTTGATTCCTTCTAATAATGAAAAACTGTTTTTT
TRBJ2-7 - TRBV28 - CASSLWTWGDGSAYEQYF TGTGCCAGCAGTTTATGGACGTGGGGTGACGGGAGTGCCTACGAGCAGTACTTC
TRBJ1-1 - TRBV6-5 - CASSYTPSNTEAFF TGTGCCAGCAGTTACACCCCGAGTAACACTGAAGCTTTCTTT
TRBJ1-1 TRBD1 TRBV4-1 - CASSQGYRTSGQGGAEAFF TGCGCCAGCAGCCAAGGTTACCGCACCTCCGGACAGGGGGGGGCTGAAGCTTTCTTT
TRBJ2-7 TRBD1 TRBV12-3/TRBV12-4 - CASSRDREYEQYF TGTGCCAGCAGTCGGGACAGGGAGTACGAGCAGTACTTC
TRBJ1-1 - TRBV6-5 - CASSKSGSPNTEAFF TGTGCCAGCAGCAAATCAGGGTCCCCGAACACTGAAGCTTTCTTT
TRBJ2-1 - TRBV13 - CASSSRLNRAYNEQFF TGTGCCAGCAGCTCACGACTCAACAGGGCCTACAATGAGCAGTTCTTC
TRBJ2-7 - TRBV10-3 - CAIGSSYEQYF TGTGCCATCGGGAGCTCCTACGAGCAGTACTTC
TRBJ1-3 - TRBV28 - CASSFRQTSGNTIYF TGTGCCAGCAGTTTCCGACAGACCTCTGGAAACACCATATATTTT
TRBJ2-3 TRBD1 TRBV7-3 - CASSLVGTGEDTQYF TGTGCCAGCAGCTTAGTGGGGACAGGGGAAGATACGCAGTATTTT
TRBJ1-1 - TRBV7-6 - CASSRTQGFGTEAFF TGTGCCAGCAGCCGTACCCAGGGGTTTGGAACTGAAGCTTTCTTT
TRBJ1-6 - TRBV5-4 many CASSLPYSPLHF TGTGCCAGCAGCCTTCCCTATTCACCCCTCCACTTT
TRBJ1-5 - TRBV6-5 - CASSLQGGGQPQHF TGTGCCAGCAGCCTACAGGGAGGGGGTCAGCCCCAGCATTTT
TRBJ2-3 TRBD2 TRBV28 - CASSLFGHSGGSTDTQYF TGTGCCAGCAGTCTTTTCGGGCATAGCGGGGGAAGCACAGATACGCAGTATTTT
TRBJ1-6 - TRBV2 - CASSRDSGSVSSPLHF TGTGCCAGCAGTCGGGATTCTGGGTCTGTGAGTTCACCCCTCCACTTT
TRBJ1-5 - TRBV19 - CASGRGYQPQHF TGTGCCAGTGGCAGGGGTTACCAGCCCCAGCATTTT
TRBJ2-4 TRBD2 TRBV5-4 - CASSNFGLAGGTQYF TGTGCCAGCAGCAACTTTGGACTAGCGGGGGGCACTCAGTACTTC
TRBJ2-2 TRBD2 TRBV6-1 - CASSAGTSSYTGELFF TGTGCCAGCAGTGCCGGGACTAGCAGCTACACCGGGGAGCTGTTTTTT
TRBJ1-2 - TRBV3-1/TRBV3-2 - CASSQDYRGGGYTF TGTGCCAGCAGCCAAGATTATAGGGGCGGTGGCTACACCTTC
TRBJ2-1 - TRBV7-7 - CASSVSMVGDEQFF TGTGCTAGCAGCGTCAGTATGGTCGGGGATGAGCAGTTCTTC
TRBJ2-1 - TRBV5-1 - CASSLGDNFYNEQFF TGCGCCAGCAGCTTGGGGGACAATTTCTACAATGAGCAGTTCTTC
TRBJ2-7 TRBD1 TRBV11-2 - CASSRSISDRGIEQYF TGTGCCAGCAGCCGGTCCATCAGCGACAGGGGGATCGAGCAGTACTTC
TRBJ1-1 - TRBV28 - CASNAGTEAFF TGTGCCAGCAACGCAGGGACTGAAGCTTTCTTT
TRBJ2-7 - TRBV6-5 - CASSYARGNEQYF TGTGCCAGCAGTTACGCGAGGGGGAACGAGCAGTACTTC
TRBJ1-6 TRBD1 TRBV28 - CASSPRTGYSPLHF TGTGCCAGCAGTCCTCGGACAGGATATTCACCCCTCCACTTT
TRBJ1-1 - TRBV3-1/TRBV3-2 - CASAGRGTEAFF TGTGCCAGCGCGGGGCGCGGGACTGAAGCTTTCTTT
TRBJ2-7 TRBD2 TRBV5-8 - CATPRTSIEQYF TGTGCCACCCCACGGACTAGCATCGAGCAGTACTTC
TRBJ1-2 TRBD1 TRBV2 - CASTLGQGAGYTF TGTGCCAGCACCTTGGGACAGGGCGCTGGCTACACCTTC
TRBJ1-3 TRBD1 TRBV5-4 - CASSRSAGGGGNTIYF TGTGCCAGCAGCCGCAGCGCAGGGGGCGGTGGAAACACCATATATTTT
TRBJ2-5 - TRBV2 - CASSDPGETQYF TGTGCCAGCAGTGACCCGGGGGAGACCCAGTACTTC
TRBJ2-1 - TRBV6-1 - CASSKSGGFDEQFF TGTGCCAGCAGTAAATCCGGAGGGTTCGATGAGCAGTTCTTC
TRBJ1-1 TRBD1 TRBV7-8 - CASSLQGANTEAFF TGTGCCAGCAGCTTGCAGGGGGCGAACACTGAAGCTTTCTTT
TRBJ1-3 - TRBV6-5 once CASTPGTAGNTIYF TGTGCCAGCACCCCAGGGACTGCTGGAAACACCATATATTTT
TRBJ2-2 TRBD2 TRBV7-8 - CASSLGRPGTSGITGELFF TGTGCCAGCAGCTTAGGTCGTCCTGGGACTAGCGGGATCACCGGGGAGCTGTTTTTT
TRBJ1-4 - TRBV28 - CASSVEGQEEKLFF TGTGCCAGCAGCGTGGAGGGGCAGGAAGAAAAACTGTTTTTT
TRBJ2-5 - TRBV7-2 - CASSLQGNQETQYF TGTGCCAGCAGCTTGCAGGGGAACCAAGAGACCCAGTACTTC
TRBJ2-3 - TRBV3-1/TRBV3-2 - CASSQGMRGTDTQYF TGTGCCAGCAGCCAAGGTATGCGGGGCACAGATACGCAGTATTTT
TRBJ1-5 - TRBV20-1 - CSVANNQPQHF TGCAGTGTAGCCAACAATCAGCCCCAGCATTTT
TRBJ2-3 TRBD1 TRBV28 - CASRIPGTGGEDTQYF TGTGCCAGCAGGATTCCCGGGACAGGAGGAGAAGATACGCAGTATTTT
TRBJ2-5 - TRBV24-1 - CATKGAGIETQYF TGTGCCACAAAAGGGGCAGGGATCGAGACCCAGTACTTC